Sequencing of this TCR beta chain was carried out in a study of blood T cell repertoires in COVID-19. For the study at large: Both acute and convalescent COVID-19 samples were obtained from the United States, Italy and Spain.

The CDR3 runs 15 residues. The germline V gene encodes CDR1 MDHEN and CDR2 SYDVKM. V lost 8 bases, J lost 1 base, and 17 bases lay in between. Original data processing: Estimates of nucleated cell counts were drawn from the amplification of reference gene primers. Generated by immunoSEQ multiplex PCR, the TCRdb table keeps only in-frame clones and is missing some. The V and J calls and clone size come from that table; D and trimming were worked out from the DNA. The table has around 430,000 clones, approximately 87% seen once; the top ten hold 10%. The receptor was derived from a woman in her forties or fifties who had recovered from COVID-19. V is TRBV28 and J is TRBJ1-2, with D uncertain. Sequencing was carried out using PBMCs or T cells enriched from blood (not recorded which). For the CDR3, the DNA is TGTGCCAGCGGCGGAACCCGGGGTTTTAACTATGGCTACACCTTC. Its translation is CASGGTRGFNYGYTF.